The source of this T cell receptor (beta chain) is a study of cytomegalovirus exposure and HLA in healthy donors (dated by TCRdb to about 2017). Regarding the complete study: An earlier analysis of roughly 500 of the donors reported approximately 300 Gb of sequence data and about 120 million unique TCR beta sequences obtained from 150 million to 200 million T cells. An early release that covered about 600 HLA-typed donors contained approximately 320 gigabases of sequencing data and roughly 84 million unique TCR sequences. Of the roughly 400 genotyped donors, over 65% fell in the genetic ancestry cluster associated with self-reported Caucasian donors. The study aimed to test whether cataloging public T cell receptors could reveal signatures of past pathogen exposure. Using immunosequencing, the study profiled T cell repertoires from around 670 subjects and related those repertoires to cytomegalovirus serostatus. In addition to the first cohort of approximately 650 subjects, a separate validation cohort of 130 or so different subjects was used. High-throughput TCR immunosequencing, statistical association of individual TCRs with disease status, and machine learning were combined to predict cytomegalovirus infection status. In a later analysis, previously published TCR beta repertoires from several hundred donors were re-analyzed and high-resolution HLA genotyping was added so that TCR occurrence patterns could be studied. Rather than using new phenotypic data, the later analysis identified candidate immune exposures from TCR beta sequences and from how often those sequences occurred across donors. An earlier analysis of around 580 of the donors used high-throughput TCR beta sequencing to judge whether each TCR beta V gene segment behaved as functional or pseudogenic. Donor age, sex, ethnicity and CMV serostatus were compiled together with the repertoire data. A later genetic analysis took genome-wide SNP genotypes for about 65% of the roughly 670 donors and used that subset as a discovery cohort. All discovery cohort repertoires had been generated using a single sequencing platform. HLA typing included class I and class II loci at four-digit resolution. Typing coverage varied by locus: 629-630 donors for A, B, C, DRB1 and DQB1; approximately 500 for DQA1; 606 for DPA1; more than 450 for DPB1. Several DR-DQ haplotypes were handled as single units for association and clustering because linkage in the cohort was strong. Across around 400 genotyped donors of the cohort, an average of approximately 220,000 unique TCR beta nucleotide sequences per donor were sequenced, and about a sixth of those sequences were non-productive.

The receptor library was made with the immunoSEQ multiplex PCR assay. For the multiplex PCR, a mixture combining 60 forward primers for TCR Vbeta segments and 13 reverse primers for TCR Jbeta segments was used. A multiplex PCR assay on genomic DNA amplified the CDR3 region of rearranged TCR beta genes. The amplified TCR beta libraries were sequenced on the Illumina HiSeq System as 87-base-pair reads. Per the authors' processing: A later analysis tallied tens of millions of unique TCR beta chains across the 666 repertoires, and around 12 million of those chains were shared by two or more donors. Raw reads were error-corrected and collapsed into unique sequences with a nearest-neighbor algorithm that merged closely related sequences to remove PCR and sequencing errors. CDR3 sequences were aligned to IMGT reference sequences to assign V, D and J gene segments. Each retained sequence needed at least a six-nucleotide match to both a V gene segment and a J gene segment. A rearrangement counted as productive if the CDR3 had no stop codons and remained in frame with V and J, and every other rearrangement counted as non-productive. CDR3 was defined by IMGT convention, running from the second conserved V-encoded cysteine to the conserved J-encoded phenylalanine. Sequences without an unambiguous match to a single V gene segment were excluded from the earlier analysis of about 640 of the donors. An earlier analysis of some 500 of the donors classified V segments as functional when productive rearrangements were above 56.7% and as segregating when the standard deviation between donors was above 5%. To diagnose cytomegalovirus status from the catalog of TCR beta chain sequences, a statistical classification framework was built. A later analysis assigned V and J genes by comparing TCR nucleotide sequences with IMGT/GENE-DB human TR gene sequences. In a later analysis, CDR3 sequences and most-parsimonious VDJ recombination scenarios were assigned using the TCRdist pipeline. A later analysis defined each TCR beta chain by its CDR3 amino acid sequence plus V-gene family, and excluded reads lacking a unique V-gene family. As a way to deal with suspected cross-contamination and a sequencing artifact, a later analysis dropped 640 or so nucleotide sequences that were highly shared and had low generation probability. In a later analysis, a clonal expansion index was calculated for each public chain from normalized within-repertoire ranks of inferred template counts. In a later analysis, generation probabilities were computed with a VDJ recombination model fitted to out-of-frame rearrangements, and the resulting probabilities were checked against IGoR. In a later analysis, TCR-TCR, TCR-HLA and TCR-CMV co-occurrence was scored with hypergeometric tests, and a repertoire-size bias correction was applied to TCR pairs. A later analysis estimated false discovery rates by permuting HLA or CMV assignments 20 times. A later analysis grouped co-occurring TCRs with DBSCAN, adding TCRdist sequence similarity when clustering within HLA-allele-positive subsets. For co-occurrence clustering, repertoires with fewer than 30,000 or more than 120,000 public chains were excluded, along with roughly 5 repertoires with anomalous nucleotide sharing. As stored in TCRdb, this immuneACCESS dataset retains in-frame rearrangements with V and J assigned. A fraction of the clones does not appear; measured against another copy, unresolved V genes explain less than half of the discrepancy, and the remainder lacks a known reason. D and trimming were read from the DNA, whereas the V and J calls and clone size are those reported in that table. This sample gives about 140,000 clones in total; approximately 80% of them show up just once. The ten largest make up roughly 4.5% of the sample.

From cysteine to phenylalanine, the CDR3 is 14 amino acids long. CDR3 DNA is the only sequence kept; it has 42 bases, read in frame from the first base. Beyond this particular receptor, the publication reports: At a false discovery rate of 0.05, a later analysis linked 16,951 TCR beta sequences to specific HLA alleles. Assigning TCR associations to individual alleles was difficult when HLA alleles, especially DR and DQ, strongly co-occurred. A further reported finding was that TCR beta sequences accurately predicted the HLA-A and HLA-B alleles for most subjects in the first cohort. Most TCR sequences were seen in very few donors, while some public TCRs were found in many individuals. Some IMGT-functional V segments, including TRBV6-2 and TRBV6-3, could not be told apart with the 87-base-pair reads, so those segments were excluded. In a later analysis, HLA-associated TCR beta chains showed more clonal expansion and lower generation probabilities than non-associated chains that were equally common. Several of the top co-occurrence clusters appeared to be linked to parvovirus B19, influenza, CMV and Epstein-Barr virus, according to a later analysis. The sequencing pipeline was judged likely to have produced a cluster of highly shared sequence variants as a technical artifact. A later genetic analysis associated a missense DCLRE1C variant with V-gene and J-gene trimming of TCR beta chains, and an independent cohort replicated the association. In a later analysis, TCR association rates were found to vary across HLA loci, with the most associated TCRs seen for DRB1 alleles and the fewest for HLA-C alleles. Cytomegalovirus status was reported to be diagnosed by the classifier with high specificity and sensitivity in both the original and validation cohorts. Because counts were too low, seventeen rarely observed V segments, including chromosome 9 orphons, were left out of the earlier analysis of about 620 of the donors. Only TCR beta chains were sequenced in this cohort, and the absence of alpha or paired-chain data limited detectable features. The authors suggested that the approach could potentially be generalized to other disease states and immunological phenotypes. Linkage disequilibrium might explain the correlated functional status among segregating V segments, but an unknown experimental factor could not be ruled out. In vitro tests confirmed that a few of the cytomegalovirus-associated TCR beta chains recognize cytomegalovirus antigens. Compared with the roughly 700-donor mean, donors in an Asian-associated ancestry cluster had fewer N-insertions in productive TCRs, according to a later genetic analysis. The only immune exposure information available for the cohort was CMV serostatus. HLA typing was unavailable for some donors at each locus, so association tests used only the typed subset. Presence/absence analyses assumed roughly uniform sequencing depth across donors, an assumption that may not hold. The study listed 150 to 200 TCR beta chains as associated with cytomegalovirus. In an earlier analysis of about 540 of the donors, most TCR beta V segments were observed in productive rearrangements about 90% or about 30% of the time, broadly matching IMGT annotations. A later analysis found that most CMV-associated TCR beta chains appeared HLA-restricted, with HLA associations seemingly driven largely by CMV exposure.

Concerning this clone: The antigen it recognizes is unknown. The record has no base qualities; no much larger clone is one base away.

In total, around 600 healthy bone marrow donors made up the cohort. At the time of sampling, every cohort member was nominally healthy, though immune exposures that went unrecorded were likely present. The donor was CMV seropositive and belonged to the group of more than 250 seropositive cohort members. A peripheral blood sample was collected from each donor, and TCR beta sequencing was performed on peripheral blood mononuclear cells. Genomic DNA was extracted from the blood cell samples with the Qiagen DNeasy Blood Extraction Kit. The V and J genes are TRBV1 and TRBJ1-2; the D call of TRBD1 is as the table states it, not checked on the DNA. TRBV1 is given as a pseudogene. The clonotype was recovered from a man aged 35 to 55 in good health and CMV-seropositive. Sequencing was carried out using PBMCs. DNA sequence: TGCACCAGCAGCCAATTCGGGACAGCCTATGGCTACACCTTC. This is translated as CTSSQFGTAYGYTF.